This T cell receptor (beta chain) was found in a study of beta chain features in type 1 diabetes. The sequenced template was cDNA made from the entire isolated RNA. Clones were sequenced by immunoSEQ multiplex PCR, and TCRdb holds only the in-frame ones, with some missing. The sample holds about 140,000 clones, about 9.1% seen once. V lost 9 bases and J 0 bases, leaving 9 bases between the germline ends. The CDR3 runs to 13 residues. Germline CDR1 and CDR2: MNHNY and SVGAGI (reference sequence). This clone has a count of ten or more. The target antigen is unknown. Whole-study results and caveats: The naive, central memory and Treg TCRB repertoires showed an apparent similarity that was greater among patients than among healthy donors. A PCR bias possibly favoring shorter templates would apply equally to patients and controls.

By way of CD45RO/CCR7/CD25/CD127/CD95/CD27, the CD4+ regulatory, stem cell-like memory, central memory and naive cells were sorted. Sorting gave populations that all exceeded 98% purity. Sequenced material: central memory CD4+ T cells from blood. The V and J genes are TRBV6-6 and TRBJ1-3; perhaps TRBD1 as D (5 bases). The TCR originated in a woman aged 40 to 50 in good health. The CDR3 bases are TGTGCCAGTACAGGTACCTCTGGAAACACCATATATTTT. This encodes CASTGTSGNTIYF.